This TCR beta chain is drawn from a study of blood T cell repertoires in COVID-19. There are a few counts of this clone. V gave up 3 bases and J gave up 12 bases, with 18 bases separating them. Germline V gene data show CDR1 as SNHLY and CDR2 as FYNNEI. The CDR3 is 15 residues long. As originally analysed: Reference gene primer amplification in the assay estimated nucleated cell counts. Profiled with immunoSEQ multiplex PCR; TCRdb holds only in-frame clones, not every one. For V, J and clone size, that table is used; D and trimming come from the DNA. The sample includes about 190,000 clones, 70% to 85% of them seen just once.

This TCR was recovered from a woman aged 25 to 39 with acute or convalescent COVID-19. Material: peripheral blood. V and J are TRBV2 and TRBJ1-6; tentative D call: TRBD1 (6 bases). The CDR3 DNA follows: TGTGCCAGCAGTGACAGGGGAAGGTTTTTGGAACCCCTCCACTTT. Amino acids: CASSDRGRFLEPLHF.